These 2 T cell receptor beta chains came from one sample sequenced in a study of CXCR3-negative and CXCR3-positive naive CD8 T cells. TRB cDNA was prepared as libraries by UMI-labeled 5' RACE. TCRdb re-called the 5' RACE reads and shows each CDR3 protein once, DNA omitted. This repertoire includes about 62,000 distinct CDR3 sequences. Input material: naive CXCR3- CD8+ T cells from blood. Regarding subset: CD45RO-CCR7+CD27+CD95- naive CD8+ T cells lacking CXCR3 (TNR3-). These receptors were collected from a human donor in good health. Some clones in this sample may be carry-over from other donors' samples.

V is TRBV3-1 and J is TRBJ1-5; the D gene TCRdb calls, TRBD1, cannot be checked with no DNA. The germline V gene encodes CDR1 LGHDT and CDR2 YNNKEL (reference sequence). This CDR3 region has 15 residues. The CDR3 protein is CASSQEPGAVQPQHF.

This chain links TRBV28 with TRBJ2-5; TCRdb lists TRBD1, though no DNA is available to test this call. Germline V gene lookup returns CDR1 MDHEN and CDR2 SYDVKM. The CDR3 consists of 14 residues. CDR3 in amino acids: CASSLDTTGETQYF.